This T cell receptor beta chain came from a study of yellow fever vaccine responses in identical twins (dated by TCRdb to the late 2010s). Describing the broader study: In the study, vaccine-responding T cell clones were precisely tracked in identical twins.

Library generation was performed with RT-PCR. Sequencer: Illumina HiSeq 2500. Using fastp at Q25 and MiXCR, TCRdb reprocessed the public reads and kept productive beta chains. Every entry covers one CDR3 protein and lists the most common genes and DNA from its rows. This sample lists about 2,500 distinct CDR3 sequences; around four fifths were detected once. The ten largest make up roughly 4% of the sample. The CDR3 runs 16 amino acids, cysteine and phenylalanine included. The read is trimmed to its CDR3 DNA, 48 bases read in frame from base 1. The CDR1 and CDR2 encoded by the germline V gene are MGHRA and YSYEKL. V sheds 0 bases and J sheds 6 bases, leaving 15 bases between their ends. Points the paper makes about the study in general: The authors reported that the T cell response to vaccination in identical twins appeared partly convergent and partly personalized.

About this clonotype itself: No antigen is known for it. The sample holds no much larger clone one base away, and base qualities are not on file.

The V and J segments used are TRBV4-1 and TRBJ1-5; the D segment cannot be called with confidence. The input for sequencing was T cells from blood (PBMCs), unsorted or a sorted subset (not recorded which), taken before or after yellow fever vaccination (not recorded which). The clonotype comes from a woman under 30 who received the yellow fever vaccine. Donor details come from another sample of the same person, matched by shared clones. The DNA reads TGCGCCAGCAGCCAAGAAGGATGGGGTATTGGTCAGCCCCAGCATTTT. Its protein product is CASSQEGWGIGQPQHF.